The 6 T cell receptor beta chains in this list originate from one sample, sequenced in a study of T cell clonality in common variable immunodeficiency. TCRdb keeps only in-frame clones here, not all; method: immunoSEQ multiplex PCR. Sampling found about 40,000 clones, none seen once. The sequenced sample was peripheral blood mononuclear cells. The receptors derive from a person between 18 and 69 years old in good health.

Many counts were recorded for this clone. Read data end 3 residues before the CDR3 end; the end is taken from the germline J gene. The genes are TRBV30 and TRBJ1-1; 11 nucleotides line up with TRBD1. The CDR3 length is 16 residues. The V gene's germline CDR1 is GTSNPN and CDR2 SVGIG (reference sequence). V was pared by 3 bases and J by 3 bases, with 9 bases of the junction left unmatched. CDR3 sequence: CAWRGKDRGHDTEAFF. Partial CDR3 DNA: TGTGCCTGGAGGGGCAAGGACAGGGGGCATGACACTGAA.

This clone occurred many times. With the read ending 3 residues before the CDR3 end, the germline J gene is used to fill in that end. This chain uses TRBV18 with TRBJ1-2, with D uncertain. Trimming removed 2 bases at V and 4 bases at J, with 5 bases between. There are 12 residues in the CDR3. Looked up from germline, CDR1 is KGHSH and CDR2 is LQKENI. The part of the CDR3 DNA that was read is TGTGCCAGCTCACCAGAGCCCTATGGC. Its translation: CASSPEPYG. The full CDR3 reads CASSPEPYGYTF.

Worth noting for this clone: The CDR3 end lies 3 residues beyond the end of the read and is filled in from the germline J gene. This rearrangement joins TRBV19 to TRBJ1-4; TRBD1 is a possible D gene (5 bases). The CDR3 sequence is 17 residues long. V lost 7 bases and J 0 bases, leaving 18 bases between the germline ends. Germline values: CDR1 LNHDA, CDR2 SQIVND (reference sequence). The CDR3 DNA, read in part, is TGTGCCAGTAAGAGTTGGGGCCAGCCTGCAACTAATGAAAAA. As protein: CASKSWGQPATNEK. The CDR3 in its entirety is CASKSWGQPATNEKLFF. Full variable domain (outside the CDR3, taken from reference TRBV19 and TRBJ1-4): DGGITQSPKYLFRKEGQNVTLSCEQNLNHDAMYWYRQDPGQGLRLIYYSQIVNDFQKGDIAEGYSVSREKKESFPLTVTSAQKNPTAFYLCASKSWGQPATNEKLFFGSGTQLSVL.

This clone was counted many times. The read terminates 3 residues ahead of where the CDR3 ends, so the germline J gene completes it. This sequence joins TRBV7-6 and TRBJ2-7, with 7 positions matching TRBD2. J was trimmed by 5 bases and V by 5 bases; bases with no gene match: 9. This CDR3 comprises 14 residues. From germline, CDR1 is SGHVS and CDR2 FNYEAQ. CDR3: CASSAGAGGDEQYF. CDR3 DNA, as far as it was read: TGTGCCAGCAGCGCGGGAGCCGGGGGAGACGAG.

The table lists this clone with many counts. The read ends 3 residues before the CDR3 terminus; that terminus is restored from the germline J gene. This chain connects TRBV19 to TRBJ2-2; D not certain. V lost 8 bases and J 0 bases, leaving 13 bases between the germline ends. CDR1 is LNHDA and CDR2 is SQIVND in the germline V gene (reference sequence). This CDR3 comprises 15 residues. The CDR3: CASSLGSPNTGELFF. The DNA read from the CDR3 is TGTGCCAGTTCCCTAGGCAGTCCGAACACCGGGGAG.

This clone has more than one count but fewer than ten. The read ends 3 residues shy of where the CDR3 ends; the end is completed using the germline J gene. This chain connects TRBV5-1 to TRBJ2-1, with TRBD1 matching over 8 bases. V lost 7 bases, J lost 4 bases, and 7 bases stayed unmatched. The CDR3 sequence is 14 residues long. Germline V gives CDR1 SGHRS, CDR2 YFSETQ. CDR3 DNA (partial): TGCGCCAGCTGTACGGGACAGGCTTACAATGAG. The encoded protein is CASCTGQAYNE. The whole CDR3 reads CASCTGQAYNEQFF.